This is a list of T cell receptor beta chains from one sample in a study of CD8 T cells in Susac syndrome. TCRdb fed the immunoSEQ multiplex PCR reads into MiXCR, producing one record per CDR3 protein. The sample has a few hundred thousand distinct CDR3 sequences, 95% seen once. Sequencing was carried out using CD4+ T cells from PBMCs. The receptors were sampled from a human donor with multiple sclerosis. The conserved cysteine and the conserved F or W are not part of the CDR3 here.

TRBJ1-5,TRBV7-6,ASSETGGPNQPQH
TRBJ2-1,TRBV7-9,ASSQSRTSGPSGNEQF
TRBJ2-1,TRBV20-1,SASGTSGSNEQF
TRBJ2-7,TRBV29-1,SVAPVGYEQY
TRBJ1-5,TRBV30,AWSGARSNQPQH
TRBJ2-4,TRBV12-5,ASGSGVAKNIQY
TRBJ2-6,TRBV15,ATKTSGANVLT
TRBJ1-4,TRBV30,AWSRGGYEKLF
TRBJ2-1,TRBV14,ASSRKPGASGEF
TRBJ2-7,TRBV3-1,ASSQDTRTGTEQY
TRBJ2-1,TRBV5-6,ASSLNTEQF
TRBJ1-1,TRBV15,ATSRDWEGMGTEAF
TRBJ2-7,TRBV6-5,ASSWRDEQY
TRBJ1-1,TRBV20-1,SAREVTREAF
TRBJ1-2,TRBV20-1,SAGQPSPGYT
TRBJ1-2,TRBV4-2,ASSQARDRGMEYLRYT
TRBJ2-6,TRBV6-2/TRBV6-3,ASSYLLLVGTARAPSGANVLT
TRBJ2-7,TRBV30,AWRTSGIYEQY
TRBJ2-1,TRBV3-1,ASSQAHRSSYNEQF
TRBJ2-1,TRBV5-4,ASSLEREQF
TRBJ2-7,TRBV6-5,ASSYDRVKQY
TRBJ1-2,TRBV18,ASSPDRNHYGYT
TRBJ1-1,TRBV5-1,ASSFQGQHTEAF
TRBJ1-4,TRBV12-3/TRBV12-4,ASSSQATNEKLF
TRBJ1-2,TRBV20-1,SARDPPGQGNYGYT
TRBJ1-1,TRBV2,ASRSTGFEAF
TRBJ1-1,TRBV27,ASSPSPVARAF
TRBJ1-2,TRBV2,ASSSGLPLRGYT
TRBJ1-2,TRBV30,AWTPSPSYGYT
TRBJ1-4,TRBV12-3/TRBV12-4,ASSLRARGQGPSFNEKLF
TRBJ2-7,TRBV29-1,SVLWTSGRYEQY
TRBJ2-1,TRBV12-3/TRBV12-4,ASSSHGLAGVREQF
TRBJ1-4,TRBV2,ASKEGRTNEKLF
TRBJ2-1,TRBV7-9,ASNLASNEQF
TRBJ2-5,TRBV7-9,ASSLWSSGARETQY
TRBJ1-2,TRBV2,ASSQAQYGYT
TRBJ2-7,TRBV3-1,ASSRTRAGGPIEQY
TRBJ2-3,TRBV19,ASRRQGGGTDTQY